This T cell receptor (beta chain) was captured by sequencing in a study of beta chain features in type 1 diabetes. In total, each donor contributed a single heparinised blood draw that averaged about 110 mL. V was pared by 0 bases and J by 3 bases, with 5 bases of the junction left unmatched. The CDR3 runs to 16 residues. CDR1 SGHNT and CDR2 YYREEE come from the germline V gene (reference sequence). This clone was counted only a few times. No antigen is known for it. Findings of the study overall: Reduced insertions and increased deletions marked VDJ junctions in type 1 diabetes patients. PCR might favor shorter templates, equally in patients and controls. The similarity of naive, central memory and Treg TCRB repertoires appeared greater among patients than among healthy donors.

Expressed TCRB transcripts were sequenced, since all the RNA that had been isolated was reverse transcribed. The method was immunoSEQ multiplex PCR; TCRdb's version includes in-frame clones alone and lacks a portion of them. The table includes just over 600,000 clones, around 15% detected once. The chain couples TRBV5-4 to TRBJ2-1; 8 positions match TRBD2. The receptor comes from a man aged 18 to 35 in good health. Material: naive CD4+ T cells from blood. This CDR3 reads CASSLGFAGGYNEQFF. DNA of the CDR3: TGTGCCAGCAGCTTGGGCTTCGCGGGGGGCTACAATGAGCAGTTCTTC.